This T cell receptor beta chain was obtained from a study of CD8 T cells in ankylosing spondylitis. Notes on the study in general: The authors reported significant enrichment of disease-linked clones in matched ankylosing spondylitis synovial fluid.

TCRdb fed the 5' RACE reads into MiXCR, producing one record per CDR3 protein. This sample yields 250,000 to 400,000 distinct CDR3 sequences, of which 9.5% to 13% are seen a single time; roughly 9.1% belongs to the top ten. This CDR3 has 14 amino acids. J was trimmed by 0 bases and V by 2 bases; bases with no gene match: 1. Germline V gene lookup returns CDR1 SGDLS and CDR2 YYNGEE. This clonotype was recorded many times. The antigen is unknown. Specimen: blood, either unsorted or a sorted T cell fraction (not recorded which). The receptor's source is a female donor with ankylosing spondylitis or in good health (not recorded which). This chain uses TRBV9 with TRBJ1-1; 7 bases fit TRBD1. CDR3 region: CASSVGQMNTEAFF. In nucleotides, the CDR3 is TGTGCCAGCAGCGTGGGACAGATGAACACTGAAGCTTTCTTT. The full variable domain, its missing parts supplied by reference TRBV9 and TRBJ1-1, is DSGVTQTPKHLITATGQRVTLRCSPRSGDLSVYWYQQSLDQGLQFLIQYYNGEERAKGNILERFSAQQFPDLHSELNLSSLELGDSALYFCASSVGQMNTEAFFGQGTRLTVV.